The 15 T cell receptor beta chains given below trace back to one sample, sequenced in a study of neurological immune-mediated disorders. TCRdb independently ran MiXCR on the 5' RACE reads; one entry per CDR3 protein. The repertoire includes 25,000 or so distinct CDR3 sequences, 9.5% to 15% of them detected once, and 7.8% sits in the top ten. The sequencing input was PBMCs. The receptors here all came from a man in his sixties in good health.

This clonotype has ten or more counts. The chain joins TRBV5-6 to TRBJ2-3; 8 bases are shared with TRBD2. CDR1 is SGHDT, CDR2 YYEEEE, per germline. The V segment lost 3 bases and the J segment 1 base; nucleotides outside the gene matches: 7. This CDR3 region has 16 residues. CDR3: CASSWTLRGGTDTQYF. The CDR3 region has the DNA TGTGCCAGCAGCTGGACCTTGCGGGGGGGCACAGATACGCAGTATTTT. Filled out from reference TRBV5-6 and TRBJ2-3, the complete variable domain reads DAGVTQSPTHLIKTRGQQVTLRCSPKSGHDTVSWYQQALGQGPQFIFQYYEEEERQRGNFPDRFSGHQFPNYSSELNVNALLLGDSALYLCASSWTLRGGTDTQYFGPGTRLTVL.

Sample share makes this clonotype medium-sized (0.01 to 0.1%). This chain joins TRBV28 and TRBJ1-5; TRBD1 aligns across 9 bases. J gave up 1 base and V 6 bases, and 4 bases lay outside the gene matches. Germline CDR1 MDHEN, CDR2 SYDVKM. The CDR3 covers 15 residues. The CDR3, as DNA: TGTGCCAGCAGGCAGACAGGGGGAAGCAATCAGCCCCAGCATTTT. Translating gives CASRQTGGSNQPQHF.

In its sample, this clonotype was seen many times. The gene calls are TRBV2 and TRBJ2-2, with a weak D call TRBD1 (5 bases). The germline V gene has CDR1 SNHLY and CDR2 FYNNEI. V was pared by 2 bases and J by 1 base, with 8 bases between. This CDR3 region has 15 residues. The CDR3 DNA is TGTGCCAGCAGTGAAACAGGACAGAACACCGGGGAGCTGTTTTTT. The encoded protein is CASSETGQNTGELFF.

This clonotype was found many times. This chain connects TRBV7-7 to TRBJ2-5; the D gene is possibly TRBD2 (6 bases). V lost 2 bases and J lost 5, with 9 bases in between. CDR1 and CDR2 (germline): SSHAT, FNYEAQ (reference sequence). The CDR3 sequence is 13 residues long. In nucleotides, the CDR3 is TGTGCCAGCAGCTTACGTCGGGGGGAGACCCAGTACTTC. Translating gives CASSLRRGETQYF.

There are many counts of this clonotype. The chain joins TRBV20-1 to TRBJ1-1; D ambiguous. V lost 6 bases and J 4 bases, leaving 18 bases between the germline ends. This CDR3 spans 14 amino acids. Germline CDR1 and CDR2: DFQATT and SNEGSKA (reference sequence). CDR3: CSAIVPGRTTEAFF. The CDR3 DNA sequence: TGCAGTGCGATCGTACCCGGGCGGACCACTGAAGCTTTCTTT.

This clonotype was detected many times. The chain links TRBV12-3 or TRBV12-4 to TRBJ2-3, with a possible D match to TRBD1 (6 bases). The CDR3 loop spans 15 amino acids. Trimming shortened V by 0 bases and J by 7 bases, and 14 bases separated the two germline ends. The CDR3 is CASSLAAGEMNTQYF. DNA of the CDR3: TGTGCCAGCAGTTTAGCGGCAGGGGAAATGAATACGCAGTATTTT.

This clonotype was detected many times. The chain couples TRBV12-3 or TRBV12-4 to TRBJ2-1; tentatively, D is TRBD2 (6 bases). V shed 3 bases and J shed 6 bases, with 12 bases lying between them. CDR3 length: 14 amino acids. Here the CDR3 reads CASSLSGEGNEQFF. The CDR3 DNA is TGTGCCAGCAGTTTGTCGGGAGAGGGCAATGAGCAGTTCTTC.

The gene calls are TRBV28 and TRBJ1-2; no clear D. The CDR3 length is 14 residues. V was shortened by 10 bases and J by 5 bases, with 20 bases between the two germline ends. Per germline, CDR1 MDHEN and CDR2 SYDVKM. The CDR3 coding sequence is TGTGCCATCAGCTCTAATGACGGTCGATATGGCTACACCTTC. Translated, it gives CAISSNDGRYGYTF.

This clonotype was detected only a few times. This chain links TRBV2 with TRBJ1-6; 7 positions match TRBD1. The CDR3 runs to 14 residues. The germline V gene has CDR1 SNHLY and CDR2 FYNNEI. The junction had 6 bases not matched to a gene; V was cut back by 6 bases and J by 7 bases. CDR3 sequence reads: CASRAGTANSPLHF. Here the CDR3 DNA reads TGTGCCAGCAGAGCCGGGACAGCCAATTCACCCCTCCACTTT.

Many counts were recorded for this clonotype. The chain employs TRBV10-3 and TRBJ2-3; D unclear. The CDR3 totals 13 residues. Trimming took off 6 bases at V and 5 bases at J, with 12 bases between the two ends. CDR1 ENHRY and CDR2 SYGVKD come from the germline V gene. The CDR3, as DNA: TGTGCCATCAGAGGTTTCTCTGGAGATACGCAGTATTTT. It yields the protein CAIRGFSGDTQYF.

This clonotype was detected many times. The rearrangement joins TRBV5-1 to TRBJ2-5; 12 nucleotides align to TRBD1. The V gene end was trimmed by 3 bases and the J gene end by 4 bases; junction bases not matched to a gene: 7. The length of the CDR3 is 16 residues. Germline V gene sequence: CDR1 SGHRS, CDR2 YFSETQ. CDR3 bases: TGCGCCAGCAGCTCGGACCCGGGACAGGGGGCAGAGACCCAGTACTTC. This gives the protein CASSSDPGQGAETQYF.

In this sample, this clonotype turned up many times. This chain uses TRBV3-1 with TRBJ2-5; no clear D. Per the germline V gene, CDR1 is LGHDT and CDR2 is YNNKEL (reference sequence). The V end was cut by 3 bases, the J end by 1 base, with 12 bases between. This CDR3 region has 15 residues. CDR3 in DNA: TGTGCCAGCAGCCACAAACCGGAACTCCAAGAGACCCAGTACTTC. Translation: CASSHKPELQETQYF.

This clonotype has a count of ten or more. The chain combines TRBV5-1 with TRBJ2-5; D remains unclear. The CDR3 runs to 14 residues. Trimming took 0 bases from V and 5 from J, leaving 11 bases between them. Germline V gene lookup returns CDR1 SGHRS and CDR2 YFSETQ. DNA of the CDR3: TGCGCCAGCAGCTTGGGGGCAGCCAGGGAGACCCAGTACTTC. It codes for CASSLGAARETQYF.

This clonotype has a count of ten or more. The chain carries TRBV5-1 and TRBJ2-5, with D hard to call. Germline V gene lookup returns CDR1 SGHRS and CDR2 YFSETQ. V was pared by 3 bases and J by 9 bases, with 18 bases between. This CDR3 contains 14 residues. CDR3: CASSSETRQGAQYF. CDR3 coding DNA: TGCGCCAGCAGCTCGGAGACGCGACAAGGAGCCCAGTACTTC.

Here the CDR3 DNA reads TGCGACAACAGCCAAGATTTCGGGACGAACACTGAAGCTTTCTTT. This gives the protein CDNSQDFGTNTEAFF. V usage is TRBV4-3 and J usage is TRBJ1-1; perhaps TRBD1 as D (5 bases). Germline-derived CDR1 and CDR2 are LGHNA and YSLEER. The length of the CDR3 is 15 residues.